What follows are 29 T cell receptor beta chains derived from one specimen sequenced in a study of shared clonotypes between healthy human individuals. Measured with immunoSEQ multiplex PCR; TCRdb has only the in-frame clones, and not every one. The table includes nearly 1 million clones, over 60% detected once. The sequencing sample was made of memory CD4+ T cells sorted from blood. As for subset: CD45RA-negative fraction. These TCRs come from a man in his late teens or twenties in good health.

As DNA, the CDR3 is TGCGCCAGCAGCCAAGACTCGGGACTCAAAATCGGGTACGAGCAGTACTTC. It is translated as CASSQDSGLKIGYEQYF. V usage is TRBV4-1 and J usage is TRBJ2-7, with D maybe TRBD2 (6 bases). The germline V gene has CDR1 MGHRA and CDR2 YSYEKL. V shed 0 bases and J shed 4 bases, with 19 bases lying between them. CDR3 length: 17 residues.

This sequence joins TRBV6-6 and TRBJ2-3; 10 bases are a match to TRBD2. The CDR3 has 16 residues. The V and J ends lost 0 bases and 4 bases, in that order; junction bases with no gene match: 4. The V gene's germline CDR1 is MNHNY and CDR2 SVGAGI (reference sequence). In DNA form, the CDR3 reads TGTGCCAGCAGTTACTCTCCTAGCGGGGGATCAGATACGCAGTATTTT. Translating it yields CASSYSPSGGSDTQYF.

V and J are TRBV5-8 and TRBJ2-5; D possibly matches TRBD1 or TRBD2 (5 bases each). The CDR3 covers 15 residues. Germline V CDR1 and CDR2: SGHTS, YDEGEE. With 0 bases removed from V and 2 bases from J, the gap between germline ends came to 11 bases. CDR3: CASSLAGREQETQYF. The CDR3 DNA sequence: TGTGCCAGCAGCTTGGCCGGCAGGGAGCAAGAGACCCAGTACTTC.

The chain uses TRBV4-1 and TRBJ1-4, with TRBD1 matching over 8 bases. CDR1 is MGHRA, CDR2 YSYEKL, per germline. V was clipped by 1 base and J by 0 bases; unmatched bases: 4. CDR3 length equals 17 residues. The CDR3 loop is CASSQADRAATNEKLFF. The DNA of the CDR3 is TGCGCCAGCAGCCAAGCGGACAGGGCCGCAACTAATGAAAAACTGTTTTTT.

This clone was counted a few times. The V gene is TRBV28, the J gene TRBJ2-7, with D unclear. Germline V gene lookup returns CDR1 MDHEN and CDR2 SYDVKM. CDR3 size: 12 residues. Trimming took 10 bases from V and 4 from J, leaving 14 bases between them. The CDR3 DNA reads TGTGCCACCCTGGGTACGGGTTACGAGCAGTACTTC. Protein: CATLGTGYEQYF. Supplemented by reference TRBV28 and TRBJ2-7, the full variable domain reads DVKVTQSSRYLVKRTGEKVFLECVQDMDHENMFWYRQDPGLGLRLIYFSYDVKMKEKGDIPEGYSVSREKKERFSLILESASTNQTSMYLCATLGTGYEQYFGPGTRLTVT.

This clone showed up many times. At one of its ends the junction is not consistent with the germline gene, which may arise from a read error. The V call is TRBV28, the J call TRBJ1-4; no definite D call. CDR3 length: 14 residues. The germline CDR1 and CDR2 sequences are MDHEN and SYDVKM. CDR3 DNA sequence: TGTGCCAGCAGTTTGACGGGAATTAATCAAAAACTGTTTTTT. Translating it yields CASSLTGINQKLFF. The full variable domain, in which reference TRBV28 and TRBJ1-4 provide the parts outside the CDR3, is DVKVTQSSRYLVKRTGEKVFLECVQDMDHENMFWYRQDPGLGLRLIYFSYDVKMKEKGDIPEGYSVSREKKERFSLILESASTNQTSMYLCASSLTGINQKLFFGSGTQLSVL.

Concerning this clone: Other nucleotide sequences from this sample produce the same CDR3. The CDR3 bases are TGTGCCAGCAGCTTAGCCGGGACGGTGAGCTCCTACGAGCAGTACTTC. Amino acid sequence: CASSLAGTVSSYEQYF. The chain links TRBV7-9 to TRBJ2-7; D tentatively fits TRBD1 or TRBD2 (5 bases each). CDR3 length: 16 amino acids. CDR1 is SEHNR, CDR2 FQNEAQ, per germline (reference sequence). The V end lost 0 bases, the J end lost 0 bases, and 12 bases lay between the germline ends.

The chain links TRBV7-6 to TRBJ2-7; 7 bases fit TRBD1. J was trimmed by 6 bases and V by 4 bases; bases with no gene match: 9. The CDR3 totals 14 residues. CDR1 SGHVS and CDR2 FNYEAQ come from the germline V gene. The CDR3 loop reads CASSSMTGSSEQYF. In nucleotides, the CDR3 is TGTGCCAGCAGCTCCATGACAGGGAGTAGCGAGCAGTACTTC.

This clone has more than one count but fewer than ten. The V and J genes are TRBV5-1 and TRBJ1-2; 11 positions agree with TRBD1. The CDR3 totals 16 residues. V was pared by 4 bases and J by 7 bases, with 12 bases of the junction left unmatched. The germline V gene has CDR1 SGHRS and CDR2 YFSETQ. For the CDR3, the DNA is TGCGCCAGCAGCAAGGACAGGGGGCCGGGGTCTACTGGCTACACCTTC. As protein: CASSKDRGPGSTGYTF.

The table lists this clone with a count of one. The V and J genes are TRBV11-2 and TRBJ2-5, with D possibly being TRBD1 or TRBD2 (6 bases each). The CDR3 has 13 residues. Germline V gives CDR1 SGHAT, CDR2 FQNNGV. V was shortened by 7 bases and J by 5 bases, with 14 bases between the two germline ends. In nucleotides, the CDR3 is TGTGCCAGCACCCTGGGGGGCCTGGAGACCCAGTACTTC. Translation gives CASTLGGLETQYF. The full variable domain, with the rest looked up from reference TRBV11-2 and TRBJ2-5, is EAGVAQSPRYKIIEKRQSVAFWCNPISGHATLYWYQQILGQGPKLLIQFQNNGVVDDSQLPKDRFSAERLKGVDSTLKIQPAKLEDSAVYLCASTLGGLETQYFGPGTRLLVL.

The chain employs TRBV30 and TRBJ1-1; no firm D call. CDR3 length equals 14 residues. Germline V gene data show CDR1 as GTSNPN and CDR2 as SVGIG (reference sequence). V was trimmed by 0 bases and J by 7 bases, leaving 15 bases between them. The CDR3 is CAWSVRWRSNEAFF. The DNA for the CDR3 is TGTGCCTGGAGTGTACGCTGGCGTTCAAATGAAGCTTTCTTT. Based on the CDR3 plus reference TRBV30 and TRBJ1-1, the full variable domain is SQTIHQWPATLVQPVGSPLSLECTVEGTSNPNLYWYRQAAGRGLQLLFYSVGIGQISSEVPQNLSASRPQDRQFILSSKKLLLSDSGFYLCAWSVRWRSNEAFFGQGTRLTVV.

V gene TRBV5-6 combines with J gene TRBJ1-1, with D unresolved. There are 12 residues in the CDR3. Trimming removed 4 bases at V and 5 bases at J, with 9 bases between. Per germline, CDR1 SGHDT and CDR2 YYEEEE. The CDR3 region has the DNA TGTGCCAGCAGCCTAAGGCGGACTGAAGCTTTCTTT. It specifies CASSLRRTEAFF.

The CDR3 loop is CASSLSRTVGSYGYTF. The CDR3 DNA sequence: TGTGCCAGCAGTTTATCTAGGACAGTCGGTAGCTATGGCTACACCTTC. The gene calls are TRBV28 and TRBJ1-2, with D perhaps matching TRBD1 (6 bases). V was shortened by 1 base and J by 4 bases, with 16 bases between the two germline ends. This CDR3 has 16 amino acids. The germline V gene encodes CDR1 MDHEN and CDR2 SYDVKM.

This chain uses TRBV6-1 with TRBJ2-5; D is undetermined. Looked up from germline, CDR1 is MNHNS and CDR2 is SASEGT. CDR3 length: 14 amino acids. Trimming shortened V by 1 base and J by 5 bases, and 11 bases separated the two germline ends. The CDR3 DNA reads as TGTGCCAGCAGTGAAGAACTCCTGGGGGAGACCCAGTACTTC. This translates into CASSEELLGETQYF.

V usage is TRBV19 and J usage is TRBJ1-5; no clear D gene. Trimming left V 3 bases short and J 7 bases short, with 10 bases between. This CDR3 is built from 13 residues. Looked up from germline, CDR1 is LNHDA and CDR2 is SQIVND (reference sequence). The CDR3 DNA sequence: TGTGCCAGTAGTATCCCAGGAGGGCAGCCCCAGCATTTT. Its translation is CASSIPGGQPQHF. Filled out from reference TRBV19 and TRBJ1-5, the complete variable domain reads DGGITQSPKYLFRKEGQNVTLSCEQNLNHDAMYWYRQDPGQGLRLIYYSQIVNDFQKGDIAEGYSVSREKKESFPLTVTSAQKNPTAFYLCASSIPGGQPQHFGDGTRLSIL.

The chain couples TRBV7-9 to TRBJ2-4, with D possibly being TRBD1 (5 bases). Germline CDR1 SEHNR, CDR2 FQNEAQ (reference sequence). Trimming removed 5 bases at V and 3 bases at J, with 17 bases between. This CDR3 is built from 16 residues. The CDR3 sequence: CASSRWTNRGKNIQYF. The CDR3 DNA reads TGTGCCAGCAGCCGATGGACAAATCGCGGCAAAAACATTCAGTACTTC.

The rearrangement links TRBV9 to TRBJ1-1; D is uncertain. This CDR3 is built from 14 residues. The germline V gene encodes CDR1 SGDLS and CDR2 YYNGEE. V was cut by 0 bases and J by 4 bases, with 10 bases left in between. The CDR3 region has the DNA TGTGCCAGCAGCGTAGTGGGAGGGTCCACTGAAGCTTTCTTT. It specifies CASSVVGGSTEAFF.

CDR3 coding DNA: TGTGCCAGCAGTTACTCTGGGAACAGGCTTTTTCTCGAGCAGTACTTC. Amino acid sequence: CASSYSGNRLFLEQYF. The chain employs TRBV6-5 and TRBJ2-7, with a tentative D call TRBD1 (5 bases). This CDR3 region has 16 residues. V lost 0 bases to trimming and J lost 6 bases, with 18 bases between them. CDR1 and CDR2 from the germline V gene are MNHEY and SVGAGI.

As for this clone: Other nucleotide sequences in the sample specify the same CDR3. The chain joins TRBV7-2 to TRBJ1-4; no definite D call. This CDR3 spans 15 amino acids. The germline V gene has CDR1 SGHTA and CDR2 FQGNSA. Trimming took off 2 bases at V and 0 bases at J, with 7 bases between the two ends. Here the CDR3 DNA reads TGTGCCAGCAGCTTATTAGCTACAACTAATGAAAAACTGTTTTTT. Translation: CASSLLATTNEKLFF.

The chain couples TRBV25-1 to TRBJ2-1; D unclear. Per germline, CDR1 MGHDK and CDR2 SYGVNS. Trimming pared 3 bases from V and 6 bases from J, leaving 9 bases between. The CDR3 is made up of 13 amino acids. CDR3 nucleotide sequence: TGTGCCAGCAGTGATGCCGCACTCAATGAGCAGTTCTTC. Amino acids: CASSDAALNEQFF.

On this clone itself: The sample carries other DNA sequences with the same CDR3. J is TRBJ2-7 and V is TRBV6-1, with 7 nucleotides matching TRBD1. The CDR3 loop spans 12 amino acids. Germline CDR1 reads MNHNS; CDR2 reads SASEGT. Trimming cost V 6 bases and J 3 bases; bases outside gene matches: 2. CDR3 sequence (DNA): TGTGCCAGCAGCGGACAGGTCTACGAGCAGTACTTC. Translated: CASSGQVYEQYF.

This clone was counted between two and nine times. The CDR3 region is CASSSTPGQGLSEQYF. CDR3 nucleotides: TGTGCCAGCAGCTCCACTCCGGGACAGGGTTTATCCGAGCAGTACTTC. The chain couples TRBV11-3 to TRBJ2-7, with 9 bases matching TRBD1. CDR3 length: 16 amino acids. V lost 4 bases to trimming and J lost 6 bases; unmatched junction nucleotides: 13. Germline values: CDR1 SGHNT, CDR2 YENEEA.

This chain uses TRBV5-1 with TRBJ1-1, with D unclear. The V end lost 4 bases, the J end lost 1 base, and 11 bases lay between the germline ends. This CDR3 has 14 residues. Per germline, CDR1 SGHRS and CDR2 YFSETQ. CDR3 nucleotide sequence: TGCGCCAGCAGCGAGGGCCAAACGAACACTGAAGCTTTCTTT. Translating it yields CASSEGQTNTEAFF.

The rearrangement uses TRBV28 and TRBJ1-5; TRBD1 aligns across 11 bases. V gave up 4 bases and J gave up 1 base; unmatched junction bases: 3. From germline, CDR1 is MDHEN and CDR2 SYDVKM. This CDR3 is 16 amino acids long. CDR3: CASSWGQGESNQPQHF. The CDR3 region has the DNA TGTGCCAGCAGTTGGGGACAGGGGGAGAGCAATCAGCCCCAGCATTTT.

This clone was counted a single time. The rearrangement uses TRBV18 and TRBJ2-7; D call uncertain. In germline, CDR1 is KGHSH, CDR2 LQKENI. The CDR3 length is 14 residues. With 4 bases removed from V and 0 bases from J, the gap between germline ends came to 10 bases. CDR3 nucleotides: TGTGCCAGCTCACTTGAACAATACTCCTACGAGCAGTACTTC. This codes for CASSLEQYSYEQYF.

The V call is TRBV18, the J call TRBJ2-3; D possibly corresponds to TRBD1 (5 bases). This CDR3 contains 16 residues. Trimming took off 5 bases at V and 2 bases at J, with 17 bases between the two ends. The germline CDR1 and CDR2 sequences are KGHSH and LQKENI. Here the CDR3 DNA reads TGTGCCAGCTCATCCCAAGGCCAGGGTTACACAGATACGCAGTATTTT. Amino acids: CASSSQGQGYTDTQYF.

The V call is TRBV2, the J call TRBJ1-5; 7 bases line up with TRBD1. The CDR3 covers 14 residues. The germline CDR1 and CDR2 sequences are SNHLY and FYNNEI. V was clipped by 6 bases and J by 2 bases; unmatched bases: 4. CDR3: CASRGDSGNQPQHF. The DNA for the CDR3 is TGTGCCAGCAGGGGGGACAGTGGCAATCAGCCCCAGCATTTT.

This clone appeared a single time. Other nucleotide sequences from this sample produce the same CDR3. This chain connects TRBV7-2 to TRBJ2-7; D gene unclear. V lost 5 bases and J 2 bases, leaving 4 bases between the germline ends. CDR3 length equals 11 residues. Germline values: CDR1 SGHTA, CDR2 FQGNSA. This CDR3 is CASSAAYEQYF. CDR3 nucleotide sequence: TGTGCCAGCAGCGCAGCCTACGAGCAGTACTTC.

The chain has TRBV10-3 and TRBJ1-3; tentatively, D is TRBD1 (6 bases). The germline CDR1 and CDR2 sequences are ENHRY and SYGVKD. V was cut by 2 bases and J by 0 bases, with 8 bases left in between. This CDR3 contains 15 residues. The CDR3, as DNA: TGTGCCATCAGTGAGATAGGGGGCTCTGGAAACACCATATATTTT. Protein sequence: CAISEIGGSGNTIYF.